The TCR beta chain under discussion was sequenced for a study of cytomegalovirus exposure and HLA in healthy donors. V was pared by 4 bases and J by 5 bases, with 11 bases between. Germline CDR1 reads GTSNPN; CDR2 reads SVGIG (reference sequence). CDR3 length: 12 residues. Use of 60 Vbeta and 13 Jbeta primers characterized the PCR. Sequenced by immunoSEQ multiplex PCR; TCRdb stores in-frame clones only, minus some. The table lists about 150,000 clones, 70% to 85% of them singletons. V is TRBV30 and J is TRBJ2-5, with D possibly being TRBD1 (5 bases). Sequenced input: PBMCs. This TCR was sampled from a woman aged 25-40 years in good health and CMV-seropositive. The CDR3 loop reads CAWKQGKETQYF. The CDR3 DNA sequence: TGTGCCTGGAAGCAGGGAAAGGAGACCCAGTACTTC.